The T cell receptor beta chain described here comes from a study of regulatory T cells in long-lasting Graves disease. This clonotype was detected many times. With iRepertoire HTBI primers and Arm-PCR of CDR3 regions, TCR beta libraries were built. TCRdb analysed the multiplex PCR reads with MiXCR anew, one entry per CDR3 protein. The sample has hundreds of thousands of distinct CDR3 sequences, approximately 16% seen once. The CDR3 has 12 residues. In germline, CDR1 is MDHEN, CDR2 SYDVKM. V was pared by 6 bases and J by 11 bases, with 9 bases of the junction left unmatched. Described time point: newly diagnosed GD, antithyroid drugs for less than 3 months. From RNA extracted from PBMCs, the TCR library was made. The same specimen was also included in a second study, on T cells in Graves' hyperthyroidism and ophthalmopathy. That source adds: Absent ophthalmopathy progression within 18 months defined stable Graves' hyperthyroidism.

The rearrangement joins TRBV28 to TRBJ1-1, with 7 bases fitting TRBD1. The receptor was isolated from a middle-aged man with Graves disease. The sequencing here drew on peripheral blood mononuclear cells (PBMCs), taken at new diagnosis, from a patient treated with antithyroid drugs. CDR3: CASSTRPGGAFF. CDR3 sequence (DNA): TGTGCCAGCAGCACTCGCCCAGGGGGGGCTTTCTTT.